The 4 T cell receptor beta chains in this list originate from one sample, sequenced in a study of blood T cell repertoires in COVID-19. Produced via immunoSEQ multiplex PCR; TCRdb's table is partial and in-frame only. Of tens of thousands of clones listed, just over 85% are singletons. The sequencing sample was made of peripheral blood. The source is a human donor in a cohort sampled during active COVID-19.

This sequence joins TRBV7-2 and TRBJ2-1; 15 nucleotides match TRBD2. The CDR3 is 19 amino acids. Germline CDR1 is SGHTA and CDR2 is FQGNSA. The J segment lost 7 bases and the V segment lost 7 bases, leaving 17 bases of the junction unmatched. The CDR3 nucleotides read TGTGCCAGCAAGACGGATGGGACTAGCGGGGGGCCCCCCATAAATGAGCAGTTCTTC. This sequence encodes CASKTDGTSGGPPINEQFF.

V and J are TRBV7-3 and TRBJ2-5; 12 bases are shared with TRBD1. The junction had 9 bases not matched to a gene; V was cut back by 5 bases and J by 5 bases. The V gene's germline CDR1 is SGHTA and CDR2 FQGTGA. The CDR3 has 16 residues. CDR3 DNA: TGTGCCAGCAGCCCAGGGGGACAGGGGGCCTGGGAGACCCAGTACTTC. Translated, it gives CASSPGGQGAWETQYF. The variable domain in full, completed from reference TRBV7-3 and TRBJ2-5, reads GAGVSQTPSNKVTEKGKYVELRCDPISGHTALYWYRQSLGQGPEFLIYFQGTGAADDSGLPNDRFFAVRPEGSVSTLKIQRTERGDSAVYLCASSPGGQGAWETQYFGPGTRLLVL.

This clone was detected only a few times. The chain links TRBV7-2 to TRBJ1-3; 7 bases are a match to TRBD1. This CDR3 contains 15 residues. J was trimmed by 2 bases and V by 5 bases; bases with no gene match: 6. From germline, CDR1 is SGHTA and CDR2 FQGNSA. In DNA, the CDR3 is TGTGCCAGCAGCCTACAACAGGGGACTGGAAACACCATATATTTT. This encodes CASSLQQGTGNTIYF.

J is TRBJ1-3 and V is TRBV7-2; D gene ambiguous. This CDR3 contains 15 residues. The V gene's germline CDR1 is SGHTA and CDR2 FQGNSA. V shed 0 bases and J shed 1 base, with 7 bases lying between them. CDR3 DNA sequence: TGTGCCAGCAGCTTAGCACGGGAATCTGGAAACACCATATATTTT. Protein sequence: CASSLARESGNTIYF.